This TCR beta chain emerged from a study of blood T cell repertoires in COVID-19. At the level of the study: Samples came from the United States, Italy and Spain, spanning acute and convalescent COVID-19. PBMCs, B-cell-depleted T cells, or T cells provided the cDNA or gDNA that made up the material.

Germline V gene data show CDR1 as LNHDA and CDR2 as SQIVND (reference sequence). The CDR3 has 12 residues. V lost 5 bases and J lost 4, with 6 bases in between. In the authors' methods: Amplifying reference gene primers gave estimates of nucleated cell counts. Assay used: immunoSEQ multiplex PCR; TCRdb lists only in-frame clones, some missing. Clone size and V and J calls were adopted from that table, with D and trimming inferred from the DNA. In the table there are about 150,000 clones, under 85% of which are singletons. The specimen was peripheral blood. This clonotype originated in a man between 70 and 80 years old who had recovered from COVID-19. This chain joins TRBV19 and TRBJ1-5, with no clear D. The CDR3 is CASSEGNQPQHF. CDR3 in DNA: TGTGCCAGTAGTGAGGGTAATCAGCCCCAGCATTTT.